A selection of T cell receptor beta chains follows, all from one sample in a study of blood T cells in healthy people across ages. TCRdb re-analysed the 5' RACE reads in MiXCR, keeping a single row per CDR3 protein. Of around 1,000,000 distinct CDR3 sequences detected, approximately 38% appear once; the ten largest clones hold roughly 13%. Source material: blood. The receptors originated from a young man in good health. Both conserved end residues are trimmed from each CDR3.

TRBJ2-7 TRBV7-2 14 ASSLGCGGAYNEQY
TRBJ2-3 TRBV9 13 ASSVIGDRGDTQY
TRBJ2-3 TRBV28 13 ASSARATLTDTQY
TRBJ1-1 TRBV5-1 14 ASSPPGSGGYTEAF
TRBJ1-1 TRBV28 13 ASRDTGGPNTEAF
TRBJ2-1 TRBV12-3/TRBV12-4 13 ASSAGEGTYNKQF
TRBJ2-1 TRBV7-9 14 ASSLMGLGVYNEQF
. TRBV5-1 12 ASSVDSTYNEQY
TRBJ1-2 TRBV18 13 ASSPGYSENYGYT
TRBJ2-1 TRBV20-1 13 SARDLGGGNNEQF
TRBJ2-4 TRBV15 12 ATKMGQGSNIQY
TRBJ2-3 TRBV5-1 12 ASSVTSYRGTQY
TRBJ2-2 TRBV4-2 13 ASSQDLRRDGELF
TRBJ1-2 TRBV20-1 11 SASRAGHKGYT
TRBJ2-3 TRBV12-3/TRBV12-4 9 ASSLDNTQY
TRBJ2-1 TRBV5-1 13 ASSLDRGFGNGQF
TRBJ1-2 TRBV24-1 11 ATSKAGNYGYT
TRBJ2-7 TRBV20-1 12 SARDPGSSYEQY
TRBJ2-1 TRBV5-4 14 ASSPARGGSYNEQF
TRBJ2-3 TRBV10-2 11 ASKGGGADTQY
TRBJ2-5 TRBV5-5 11 ASGRTSSLEQY
TRBJ1-5 TRBV9 11 ASSVGLGQPQH
TRBJ2-3 TRBV2 14 ASSVGTATSTDTQY
TRBJ2-1 TRBV12-3/TRBV12-4 13 ASSLGWLGLNEQF